The 11 T cell receptor beta chains below all came from one sample that was sequenced in a study of CD8 T cells in Susac syndrome. After extraction with the RNeasy kit, about 0.45 to 1 ug of the RNA was reverse transcribed using random hexamers. TCRdb re-derived calls from the immunoSEQ multiplex PCR reads in MiXCR, one entry per CDR3 protein. The table records about 430,000 distinct CDR3 sequences, more than 80% of them present only once. Sequencing was done on a sample of CD8+ T cells from PBMCs. The receptors shown here come from a human donor with multiple sclerosis.

The genes are TRBV20-1 and TRBJ2-5; a possible D gene is TRBD2 (5 bases). V lost 6 bases to trimming and J lost 4 bases, with 12 bases between them. The CDR3 loop spans 12 amino acids. Germline V gene sequence: CDR1 DFQATT, CDR2 SNEGSKA (reference sequence). CDR3 sequence reads: CSAAEVGETQYF. The CDR3 bases are TGCAGTGCCGCGGAGGTAGGAGAGACCCAGTACTTC.

The rearrangement links TRBV20-1 to TRBJ2-1; D call uncertain. The CDR3 covers 15 residues. With 5 bases removed from V and 0 bases from J, the gap between germline ends came to 14 bases. Germline CDR1 and CDR2: DFQATT and SNEGSKA (reference sequence). CDR3 nucleotide sequence: TGCAGTGCTGATGTCACAAGTAGCTCCTACAATGAGCAGTTCTTC. Encoded protein: CSADVTSSSYNEQFF.

The chain couples TRBV19 to TRBJ1-5; no clear D gene. V lost 3 bases to trimming and J lost 7 bases, with 10 bases between them. This CDR3 is built from 13 residues. Germline lookup yields CDR1 LNHDA and CDR2 SQIVND (reference sequence). The CDR3 nucleotides read TGTGCCAGTAGTATTCTACCGGACCAGCCCCAGCATTTT. Residues: CASSILPDQPQHF.

This clonotype occurred once. The V and J genes are TRBV27 and TRBJ2-3; TRBD2 agrees at 8 bases. The ends lost 5 bases at V and 12 bases at J; junction bases unmatched: 16. CDR1 and CDR2 from the germline V gene are MNHEY and SMNVEV (reference sequence). The CDR3 is 15 amino acids. For the CDR3, the DNA is TGTGCCAGCAGTACCCCCCCCAGCGGGGGATCCCCTCAGTATTTT. Protein: CASSTPPSGGSPQYF.

V usage is TRBV14 and J usage is TRBJ2-5, with D perhaps assigned TRBD1 or TRBD2 (5 bases each). V was shortened by 1 base and J by 4 bases, with 13 bases between the two germline ends. This CDR3 is built from 15 residues. Germline CDR1 reads SGHDN; CDR2 reads FVKESK. CDR3 sequence (DNA): TGTGCCAGCAGCCAAGTACTAGGGGCTGGAGAGACCCAGTACTTC. It encodes CASSQVLGAGETQYF. The entire variable domain, with the rest obtained from reference TRBV14 and TRBJ2-5, is as follows: EAGVTQFPSHSVIEKGQTVTLRCDPISGHDNLYWYRRVMGKEIKFLLHFVKESKQDESGMPNNRFLAERTGGTYSTLKVQPAELEDSGVYFCASSQVLGAGETQYFGPGTRLLVL.

The rearrangement links TRBV7-2 to TRBJ2-3; the match to TRBD1 covers 9 bases. The CDR3 loop spans 14 amino acids. The V gene's germline CDR1 is SGHTA and CDR2 FQGNSA. Unmatched junction bases numbered 4, after V lost 5 bases and J lost 4 bases. The CDR3 DNA reads TGTGCCAGCAGCCCCTGGACAGGGGCAGATACGCAGTATTTT. It codes for CASSPWTGADTQYF.

Here the CDR3 DNA reads TGTGCCAGCAGCTTGACTCCCCGAGAGGGCTCCTACAATGAGCAGTTCTTC. It is translated as CASSLTPREGSYNEQFF. The chain combines TRBV5-8 with TRBJ2-1, with TRBD2 as a possible D gene (5 bases). The CDR3 totals 17 residues. CDR1 and CDR2 (germline): SGHTS, YDEGEE. The V end lost 1 base, the J end lost 0 bases, and 14 bases lay between the germline ends.

The gene calls are TRBV5-4 and TRBJ2-4, with D uncertain. In germline, CDR1 is SGHNT, CDR2 YYREEE (reference sequence). The CDR3 loop spans 15 amino acids. V lost 0 bases and J lost 0, with 7 bases in between. CDR3 nucleotides: TGTGCCAGCAGCTTGGATATGTTAGCCAAAAACATTCAGTACTTC. It translates to CASSLDMLAKNIQYF.

The genes are TRBV5-1 and TRBJ2-1, with 9 bases identical to TRBD2. CDR3 length: 17 residues. With 2 bases clipped from V and 8 bases from J, the junction kept 14 bases outside the gene matches. Germline CDR1 is SGHRS and CDR2 is YFSETQ. Written as DNA, the CDR3 is TGCGCCAGCAGCTTCCCCTATGGGCGGGAGGGCCAGTATGAGCAGTTCTTC. It is translated as CASSFPYGREGQYEQFF.

The chain uses TRBV7-9 and TRBJ1-6; the D gene is possibly TRBD1 (6 bases). The CDR3 runs to 16 residues. Deletions cut 3 bases from V and 7 bases from J, with 16 bases between. Germline loops: CDR1 SEHNR, CDR2 FQNEAQ (reference sequence). The CDR3 DNA sequence: TGTGCCAGCAGCTTCAGGGCAGGGGAGACGAATTCACCCCTCCACTTT. It codes for CASSFRAGETNSPLHF.

The chain joins TRBV29-1 to TRBJ2-7; possibly TRBD1 or TRBD2 for D (6 bases each). In germline, CDR1 is SQVTM, CDR2 ANQGSEA. This CDR3 contains 14 residues. Trimming pared 3 bases from V and 3 bases from J, leaving 15 bases between. In nucleotides, the CDR3 is TGCAGCGTTGAGGGGGGCAGGGGAGGCTACGAGCAGTACTTC. The encoded protein is CSVEGGRGGYEQYF.